The clone carrying this TCR beta chain was picked up a small number of times. This CDR3 spans 13 amino acids. Germline-derived CDR1 and CDR2 are MDHEN and SYDVKM. The V end lost 7 bases, the J end lost 3 bases, and 12 bases lay between the germline ends. Here immunoSEQ multiplex PCR was the method, and the copy in TCRdb shows in-frame clones only, minus some. Of just over 6,500 clones listed, about 46% are singletons. This specimen comes from a study of neoadjuvant anti-PD-1 for oral cavity cancer. The clonotype originates from a person between 40 and 85 years old with oral cavity squamous cell carcinoma. V gene TRBV28 combines with J gene TRBJ1-1; D is unclear. The sequencing here drew on tumor tissue, taken before nivolumab (anti-PD-1) treatment. The CDR3 here is CASTLGSDTEAFF. The CDR3 nucleotides read TGTGCCAGCACCTTGGGCTCTGACACTGAAGCTTTCTTT. Full variable domain (remainder filled in from reference TRBV28 and TRBJ1-1): DVKVTQSSRYLVKRTGEKVFLECVQDMDHENMFWYRQDPGLGLRLIYFSYDVKMKEKGDIPEGYSVSREKKERFSLILESASTNQTSMYLCASTLGSDTEAFFGQGTRLTVV.